This TCR beta chain was profiled in a study of blood T cell repertoires in COVID-19. Study-wide context: Acute and convalescent COVID-19 samples came from the United States, Italy and Spain. Sources were T cells, B-cell-depleted T cells, or PBMCs; the material itself was cDNA or gDNA.

Per the original data handling: Amplifying reference gene primers gave estimates of nucleated cell counts. Profiling relied on immunoSEQ multiplex PCR, and the TCRdb table lists in-frame clones only, not all of them. That table furnishes V, J and clone size, whereas the DNA furnished D and trimming. This sample yields 200,000 or so clones, of which around 85% are seen a single time; 15% to 20% belongs to the top ten. While infection was still active, Seattle patients were enrolled and then followed longitudinally. This CDR3 is built from 17 residues. Germline lookup yields CDR1 LNHNV and CDR2 YYDKDF (reference sequence). The ends were cut back, 4 bases at V and 8 bases at J, with 26 bases in the middle.

The V gene is TRBV15, the J gene TRBJ1-2, with D perhaps matching TRBD1 (6 bases). This TCR was sampled from a person aged 70 to 79 with COVID-19, enrolled during active disease. Sequenced material: peripheral blood. CDR3 loop: CATSNPSRSDRKEGYTF. As DNA, the CDR3 is TGTGCCACCAGCAACCCTAGTCGGTCCGACAGGAAGGAGGGCTACACCTTC.